This entry describes one TCR beta chain. The antigen is not known. The source of the sample is a study of neoadjuvant anti-PD-1 for oral cavity cancer. The wider study: Patients without progression got a fourth dose around day 43.

The study's findings and limits: Only a few patients per response group were TCR-analyzed; validation needed.

Clones were sequenced by immunoSEQ multiplex PCR, and TCRdb holds only the in-frame ones, with some missing. The data contain roughly 15,000 clones, around two thirds of them singletons. PBMCs were not maintained or expanded in culture before analysis. The starting material was PBMCs, obtained before nivolumab (anti-PD-1) treatment. The clonotype comes from a person aged 35 to 85 with oral cavity squamous cell carcinoma.

The CDR3 loop is CASSSRGVREQYF. DNA of the CDR3: TGTGCCAGCAGCTCACGGGGGGTGCGCGAGCAGTACTTC. The rearrangement links TRBV4-2 to TRBJ2-7; 7 bases line up with TRBD2. Germline-derived CDR1 and CDR2 are LGHNA and YNFKEQ. V shed 5 bases, J shed 6 bases, and the junction held 7 bases outside the gene matches. The CDR3 extends over 13 amino acids.